The 15 T cell receptor beta chains listed next were all sequenced from one sample in a study of T cells after yellow fever vaccination. Each CDR3 protein gets one entry after TCRdb re-called the 5' RACE reads with MiXCR. Among under 200,000 distinct CDR3 sequences, about 7% were seen once, and the ten largest hold more than 2.5%. Specimen: CD4+ T cells sorted from PBMCs, collected about 5 days after the first yellow fever vaccination. The receptors come from a man between 18 and 29 years old who received the YFV17D yellow fever vaccine.

This clonotype was recorded at least ten times. This sequence joins TRBV20-1 and TRBJ2-5; unclear D gene. The CDR3 is made up of 13 amino acids. Germline CDR1 DFQATT, CDR2 SNEGSKA (reference sequence). The V and J ends lost 4 bases and 1 base respectively, with 10 bases between them. The CDR3 DNA is TGCAGTGCTACCCCAGTTACCCAAGAGACCCAGTACTTC. Translation: CSATPVTQETQYF.

V usage is TRBV6-4 and J usage is TRBJ2-7, with D maybe TRBD1 (6 bases). The ends were cut back, 4 bases at V and 6 bases at J, with 10 bases in the middle. The CDR3 sequence is 12 residues long. Germline lookup yields CDR1 MRHNA and CDR2 SNTAGT. CDR3 sequence: CASSVQGGEQYV. CDR3 nucleotides: TGTGCCAGCAGTGTTCAAGGGGGCGAGCAGTACGTC.

This clonotype was detected ten times or more. The V and J genes are TRBV20-1 and TRBJ2-5; the D gene is possibly TRBD1 (5 bases). The CDR3 totals 12 residues. From germline, CDR1 is DFQATT and CDR2 SNEGSKA (reference sequence). Trimming removed 6 bases at V and 1 base at J, with 9 bases between. The CDR3 loop is CSAWGVQETQYF. The CDR3 DNA sequence: TGCAGTGCCTGGGGCGTCCAAGAGACCCAGTACTTC.

This clonotype was picked up many times. J is TRBJ1-5 and V is TRBV24-1, with D possibly being TRBD1 (5 bases). This CDR3 is 13 amino acids long. V was trimmed by 12 bases and J by 4 bases, leaving 15 bases between them. Looked up from germline, CDR1 is KGHDR and CDR2 is SFDVKD. The CDR3 nucleotides are TGTGCCGCTCAACGGGACGGGAATCAGCCCCAGCATTTT. It is translated as CAAQRDGNQPQHF.

This clonotype was seen many times. The V gene is TRBV6-5, the J gene TRBJ1-5; D unresolved. Per the germline V gene, CDR1 is MNHEY and CDR2 is SVGAGI. V gave up 0 bases and J gave up 2 bases, with 5 bases separating them. This CDR3 is 14 amino acids long. This CDR3 is CASSYSMGNQPQHF. In DNA form, the CDR3 reads TGTGCCAGCAGTTACTCAATGGGCAATCAGCCCCAGCATTTT.

This clonotype was seen ten or more times. This chain joins TRBV7-9 and TRBJ2-3, with 11 nucleotides matching TRBD2. The germline V gene has CDR1 SEHNR and CDR2 FQNEAQ (reference sequence). Losses at the gene ends were 5 bases for V and 0 bases for J; bases not matched to a gene: 7. This CDR3 comprises 17 residues. The CDR3 coding sequence is TGTGCCAGCAGCCGAAACAGACTAGCGGGGAGCACAGATACGCAGTATTTT. This encodes CASSRNRLAGSTDTQYF.

The table lists this clonotype with many counts. The chain uses TRBV7-2 and TRBJ1-5; 8 bases are shared with TRBD1. With V trimmed by 0 bases and J by 3 bases, 4 bases remained unmatched. CDR1 and CDR2 (germline): SGHTA, FQGNSA. The CDR3 runs 16 residues. DNA for the CDR3: TGTGCCAGCAGCTTAGCGAGGACAGGGTTCAATCAGCCCCAGCATTTT. Amino acid sequence: CASSLARTGFNQPQHF.

The table lists this clonotype with many counts. V is TRBV29-1 and J is TRBJ1-1; D gene uncertain. The V gene's germline CDR1 is SQVTM and CDR2 ANQGSEA. This CDR3 contains 10 residues. Trimming left V 6 bases short and J 1 base short, with 3 bases between. The CDR3 sequence is CSVTNTEAFF. The DNA of the CDR3 is TGCAGCGTGACGAACACTGAAGCTTTCTTT.

This clonotype has a handful of counts. The chain uses TRBV9 and TRBJ1-2, with no clear D. From germline, CDR1 is SGDLS and CDR2 YYNGEE. CDR3 length: 13 amino acids. With 4 bases removed from V and 3 bases from J, the gap between germline ends came to 10 bases. DNA of the CDR3: TGTGCCAGCAGCTCGGGGTCGGACTATGGCTACACCTTC. Encoded protein: CASSSGSDYGYTF.

The CDR3: CASSPGPLGSSPLHF. The CDR3, as DNA: TGCGCCAGCAGCCCAGGCCCTCTCGGAAGCTCACCCCTCCACTTT. The chain uses TRBV5-1 and TRBJ1-6; D unclear. The V and J ends lost 4 bases and 10 bases respectively, with 18 bases between them. Germline CDR1 SGHRS, CDR2 YFSETQ. CDR3 length: 15 residues.

This clonotype came up many times. The chain combines TRBV5-1 with TRBJ2-5, with 12 bases fitting TRBD1. J lost 5 bases, V lost 0 bases, and 5 bases had no gene match. CDR3 length: 16 residues. Germline CDR1 reads SGHRS; CDR2 reads YFSETQ. CDR3 protein: CASSLAGTGGFETQYF. The CDR3 nucleotides are TGCGCCAGCAGCTTGGCCGGGACAGGGGGCTTCGAGACCCAGTACTTC.

This clonotype has at least ten counts. The chain carries TRBV11-2 and TRBJ1-2; 8 bases align to TRBD1. Germline V gene lookup returns CDR1 SGHAT and CDR2 FQNNGV. V was clipped by 5 bases and J by 6 bases; unmatched bases: 8. CDR3 length: 14 amino acids. The CDR3 spells CASSRNPGGDGYTF. The CDR3 bases are TGTGCCAGCAGCCGAAACCCAGGGGGCGATGGCTACACCTTC.

The chain carries TRBV28 and TRBJ2-1; TRBD2 matches 8 bases. Losses at the gene ends were 2 bases for V and 8 bases for J; bases not matched to a gene: 5. There are 14 residues in the CDR3. Germline CDR1 is MDHEN and CDR2 is SYDVKM. The CDR3 DNA is TGTGCCAGCAGTTTACCGGGGGGGCGCCATGAGCAGTTCTTC. Translated: CASSLPGGRHEQFF.

This clonotype was counted only a few times. This chain connects TRBV7-2 to TRBJ2-3, with D tentatively TRBD2 (5 bases). The CDR3 runs 15 residues. V was cut by 3 bases and J by 5 bases, with 15 bases left in between. Per germline, CDR1 SGHTA and CDR2 FQGNSA. The CDR3: CASSFTAVVLDTQYF. DNA for the CDR3: TGTGCCAGCAGCTTTACAGCGGTCGTGTTAGATACGCAGTATTTT.

This clonotype was observed at least ten times. The chain has TRBV12-3 or TRBV12-4 and TRBJ2-7; TRBD1 or TRBD2 may be the D gene (7 bases each). CDR3 length: 15 residues. V was clipped by 5 bases and J by 4 bases, with 18 bases between them. The CDR3 protein is CASSQGGDRCYEQYV. The CDR3 coding sequence is TGTGCCAGCAGTCAAGGGGGGGACAGATGTTACGAGCAGTACGTC.